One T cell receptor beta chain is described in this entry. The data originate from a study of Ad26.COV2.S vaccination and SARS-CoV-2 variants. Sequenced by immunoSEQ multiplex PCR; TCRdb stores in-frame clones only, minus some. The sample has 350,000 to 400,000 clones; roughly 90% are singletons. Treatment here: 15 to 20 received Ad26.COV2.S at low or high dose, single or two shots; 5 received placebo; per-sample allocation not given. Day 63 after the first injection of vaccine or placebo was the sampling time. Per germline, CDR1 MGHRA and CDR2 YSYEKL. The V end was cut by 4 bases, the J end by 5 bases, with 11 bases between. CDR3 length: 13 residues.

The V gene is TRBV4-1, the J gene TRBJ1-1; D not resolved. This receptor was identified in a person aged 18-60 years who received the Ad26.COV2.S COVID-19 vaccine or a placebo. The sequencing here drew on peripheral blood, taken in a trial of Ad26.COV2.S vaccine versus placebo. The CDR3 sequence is CASSRMWGTEAFF. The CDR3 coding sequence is TGCGCCAGCAGCCGCATGTGGGGAACTGAAGCTTTCTTT.